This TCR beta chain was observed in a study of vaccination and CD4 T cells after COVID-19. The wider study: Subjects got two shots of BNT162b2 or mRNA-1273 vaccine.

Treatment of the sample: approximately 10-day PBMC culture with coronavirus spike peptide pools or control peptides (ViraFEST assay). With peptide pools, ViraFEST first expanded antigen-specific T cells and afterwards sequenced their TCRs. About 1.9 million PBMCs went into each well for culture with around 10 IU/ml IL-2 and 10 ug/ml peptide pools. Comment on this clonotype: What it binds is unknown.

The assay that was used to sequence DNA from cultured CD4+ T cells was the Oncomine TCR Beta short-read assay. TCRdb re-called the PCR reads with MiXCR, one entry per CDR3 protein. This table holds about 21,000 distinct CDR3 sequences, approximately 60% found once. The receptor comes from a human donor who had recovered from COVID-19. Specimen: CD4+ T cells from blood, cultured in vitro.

CDR3 sequence reads: CASSYSRTGTEAFF. The CDR3 coding sequence is TGTGCCAGCAGTTACTCGCGGACCGGCACTGAAGCTTTCTTT. V usage is TRBV6-2 or TRBV6-3 and J usage is TRBJ1-1; D call uncertain. The V gene's germline CDR1 is MNHEY and CDR2 SVGEGT. This CDR3 is built from 14 residues. V was shortened by 0 bases and J by 4 bases, with 9 bases between the two germline ends.